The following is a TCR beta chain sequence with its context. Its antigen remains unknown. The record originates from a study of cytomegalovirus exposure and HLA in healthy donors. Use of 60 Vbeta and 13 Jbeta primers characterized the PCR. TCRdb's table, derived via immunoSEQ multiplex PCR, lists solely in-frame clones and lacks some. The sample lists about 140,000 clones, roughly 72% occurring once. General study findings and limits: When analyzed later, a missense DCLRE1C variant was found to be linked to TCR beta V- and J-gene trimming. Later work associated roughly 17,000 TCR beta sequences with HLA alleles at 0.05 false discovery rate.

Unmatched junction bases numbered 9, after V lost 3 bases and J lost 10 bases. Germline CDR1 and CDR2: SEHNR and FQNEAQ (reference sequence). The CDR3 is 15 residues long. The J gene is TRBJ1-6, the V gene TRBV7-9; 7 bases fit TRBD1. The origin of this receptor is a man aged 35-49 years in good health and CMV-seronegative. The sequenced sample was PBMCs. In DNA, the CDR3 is TGTGCCAGCAGCTTGGGCGACAGGGTAGGGTCACCCCTCCACTTT. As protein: CASSLGDRVGSPLHF.